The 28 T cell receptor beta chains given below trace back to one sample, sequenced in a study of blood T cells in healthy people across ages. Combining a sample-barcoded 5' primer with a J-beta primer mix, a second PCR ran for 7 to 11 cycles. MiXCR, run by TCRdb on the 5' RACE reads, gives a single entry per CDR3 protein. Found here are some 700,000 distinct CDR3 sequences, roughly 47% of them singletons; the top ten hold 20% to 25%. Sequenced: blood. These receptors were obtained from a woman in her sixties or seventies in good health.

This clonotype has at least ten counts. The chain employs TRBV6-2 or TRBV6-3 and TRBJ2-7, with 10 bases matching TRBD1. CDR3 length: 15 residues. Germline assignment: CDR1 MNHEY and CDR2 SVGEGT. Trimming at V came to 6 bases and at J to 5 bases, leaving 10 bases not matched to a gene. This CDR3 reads CASSPGTGAHDEQYF. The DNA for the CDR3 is TGTGCCAGCAGCCCCGGGACAGGGGCCCACGACGAGCAGTACTTC.

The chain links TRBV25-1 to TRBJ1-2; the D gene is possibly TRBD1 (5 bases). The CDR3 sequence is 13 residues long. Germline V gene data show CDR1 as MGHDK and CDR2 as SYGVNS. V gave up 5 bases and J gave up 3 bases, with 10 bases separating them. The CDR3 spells CASSPGRYYGYTF. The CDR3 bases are TGTGCCAGCAGTCCGGGACGCTACTATGGCTACACCTTC.

CDR3 region: CASSFYGQGGGYEQYF. The CDR3 nucleotides read TGTGCCAGCAGTTTCTACGGACAGGGGGGCGGCTACGAGCAGTACTTC. V usage is TRBV27 and J usage is TRBJ2-7; 10 bases fit TRBD1. CDR1 is MNHEY and CDR2 is SMNVEV in the germline V gene (reference sequence). The CDR3 has 16 amino acids. The V segment lost 3 bases and the J segment 3 bases; nucleotides outside the gene matches: 8.

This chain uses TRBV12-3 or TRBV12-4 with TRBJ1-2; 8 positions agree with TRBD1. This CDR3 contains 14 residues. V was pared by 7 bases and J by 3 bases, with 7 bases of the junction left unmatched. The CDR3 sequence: CASTDRGIDYGYTF. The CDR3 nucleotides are TGTGCCAGCACCGACAGGGGAATAGACTATGGCTACACCTTC.

The CDR3 sequence is CASSPGDRVTYEQYF. CDR3 bases: TGTGCCAGCAGTCCTGGGGACAGGGTAACCTACGAGCAGTACTTC. V gene TRBV28 combines with J gene TRBJ2-7, with TRBD1 matching 9 bases. V gave up 5 bases and J gave up 2 bases; unmatched junction bases: 7. Germline lookup yields CDR1 MDHEN and CDR2 SYDVKM. This CDR3 spans 15 amino acids. The full variable domain, its missing parts supplied by reference TRBV28 and TRBJ2-7, is DVKVTQSSRYLVKRTGEKVFLECVQDMDHENMFWYRQDPGLGLRLIYFSYDVKMKEKGDIPEGYSVSREKKERFSLILESASTNQTSMYLCASSPGDRVTYEQYFGPGTRLTVT.

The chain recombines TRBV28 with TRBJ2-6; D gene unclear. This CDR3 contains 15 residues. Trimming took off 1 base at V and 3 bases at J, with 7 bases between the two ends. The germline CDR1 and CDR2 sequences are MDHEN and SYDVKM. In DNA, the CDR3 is TGTGCCAGCAGTTTATTGGCGTTTGGGGCCAACGTCCTGACTTTC. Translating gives CASSLLAFGANVLTF. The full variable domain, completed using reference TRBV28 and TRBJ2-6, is DVKVTQSSRYLVKRTGEKVFLECVQDMDHENMFWYRQDPGLGLRLIYFSYDVKMKEKGDIPEGYSVSREKKERFSLILESASTNQTSMYLCASSLLAFGANVLTFGAGSRLTVL.

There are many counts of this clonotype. The DNA for the CDR3 is TGTGCCAGCAGTTTTTTGGGCAGAAGCTACGAGCAGTACTTC. As protein: CASSFLGRSYEQYF. V and J are TRBV12-3 or TRBV12-4 and TRBJ2-7, with D uncertain. V lost 3 bases, J lost 3 bases, and 12 bases lay in between. CDR3 length equals 14 residues.

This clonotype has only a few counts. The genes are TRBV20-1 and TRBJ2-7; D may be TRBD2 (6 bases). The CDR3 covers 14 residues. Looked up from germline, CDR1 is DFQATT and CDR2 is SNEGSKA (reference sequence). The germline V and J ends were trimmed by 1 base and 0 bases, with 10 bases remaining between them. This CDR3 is CSARVAVSSYEQYF. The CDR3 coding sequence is TGCAGTGCTAGAGTAGCGGTTAGCTCCTACGAGCAGTACTTC.

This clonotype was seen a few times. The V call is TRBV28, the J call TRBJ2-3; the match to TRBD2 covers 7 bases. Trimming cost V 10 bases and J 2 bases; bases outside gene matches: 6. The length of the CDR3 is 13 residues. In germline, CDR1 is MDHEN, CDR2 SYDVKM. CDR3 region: CATGGGDTDTQYF. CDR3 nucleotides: TGTGCCACGGGGGGAGGGGACACAGATACGCAGTATTTT.

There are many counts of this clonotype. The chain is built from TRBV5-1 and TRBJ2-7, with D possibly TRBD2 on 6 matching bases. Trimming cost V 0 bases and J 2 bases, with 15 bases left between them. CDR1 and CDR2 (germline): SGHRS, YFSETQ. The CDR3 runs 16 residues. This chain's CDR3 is CASSLGKERVPYEQYF. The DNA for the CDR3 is TGCGCCAGCAGCTTGGGTAAAGAGCGGGTACCCTACGAGCAGTACTTC.

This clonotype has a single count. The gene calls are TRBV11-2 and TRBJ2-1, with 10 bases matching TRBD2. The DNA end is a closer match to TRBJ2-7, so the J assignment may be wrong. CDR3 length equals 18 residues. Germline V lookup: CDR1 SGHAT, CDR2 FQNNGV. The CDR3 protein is CASSLVRRLAGSYNEQYF. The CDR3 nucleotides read TGTGCCAGCAGCTTAGTCCGGCGACTAGCGGGTTCCTACAATGAGCAGTACTTC.

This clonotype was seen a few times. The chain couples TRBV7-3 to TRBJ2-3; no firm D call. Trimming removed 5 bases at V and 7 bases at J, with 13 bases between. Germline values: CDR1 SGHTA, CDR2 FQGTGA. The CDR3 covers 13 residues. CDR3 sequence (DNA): TGTGCCAGCAGCGAAAATGGAGAACATACGCAGTATTTT. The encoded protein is CASSENGEHTQYF.

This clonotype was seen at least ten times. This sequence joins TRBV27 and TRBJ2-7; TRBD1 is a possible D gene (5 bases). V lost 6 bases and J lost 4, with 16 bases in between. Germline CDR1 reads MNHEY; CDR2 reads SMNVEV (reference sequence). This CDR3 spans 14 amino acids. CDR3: CASSLPGATYEQYF. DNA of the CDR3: TGTGCCAGCAGCTTACCTGGGGCGACTTACGAGCAGTACTTC.

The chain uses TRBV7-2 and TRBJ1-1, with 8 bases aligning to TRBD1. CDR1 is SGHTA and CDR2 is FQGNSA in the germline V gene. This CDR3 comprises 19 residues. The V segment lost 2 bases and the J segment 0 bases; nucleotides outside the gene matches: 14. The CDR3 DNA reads TGTGCCAGCAGCTTAAACCCCTTTGGACAGGGAAGGATGAACACTGAAGCTTTCTTT. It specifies CASSLNPFGQGRMNTEAFF.

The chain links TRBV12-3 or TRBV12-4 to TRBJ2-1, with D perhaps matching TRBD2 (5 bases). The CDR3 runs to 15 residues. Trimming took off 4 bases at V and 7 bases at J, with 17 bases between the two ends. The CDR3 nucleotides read TGTGCCAGCAGTTCCCTGAATTTTGCGGGTAATGAGCAGTTCTTC. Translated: CASSSLNFAGNEQFF.

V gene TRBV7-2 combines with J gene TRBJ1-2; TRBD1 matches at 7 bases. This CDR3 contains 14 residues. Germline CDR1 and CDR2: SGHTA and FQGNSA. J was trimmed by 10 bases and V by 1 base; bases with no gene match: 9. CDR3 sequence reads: CASSLGLQGLAYTF. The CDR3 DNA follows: TGTGCCAGCAGCTTAGGGTTACAGGGGTTAGCCTACACCTTC.

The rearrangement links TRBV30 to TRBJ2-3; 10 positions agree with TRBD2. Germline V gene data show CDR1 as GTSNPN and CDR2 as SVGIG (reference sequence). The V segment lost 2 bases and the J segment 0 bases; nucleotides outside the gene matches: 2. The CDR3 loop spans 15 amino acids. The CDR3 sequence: CAWSYSGGSTDTQYF. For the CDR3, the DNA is TGTGCCTGGAGTTATAGCGGGGGGAGCACAGATACGCAGTATTTT.

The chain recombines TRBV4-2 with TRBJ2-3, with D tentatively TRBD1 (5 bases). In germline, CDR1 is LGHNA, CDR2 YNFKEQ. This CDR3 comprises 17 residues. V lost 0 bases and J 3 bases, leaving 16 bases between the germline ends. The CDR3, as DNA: TGTGCCAGCAGCCAAGACGATCCTAGTCAGGGTACAGATACGCAGTATTTT. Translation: CASSQDDPSQGTDTQYF.

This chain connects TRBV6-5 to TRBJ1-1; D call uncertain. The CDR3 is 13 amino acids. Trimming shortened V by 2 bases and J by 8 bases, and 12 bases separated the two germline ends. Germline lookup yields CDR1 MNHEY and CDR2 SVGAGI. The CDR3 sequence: CASSYRGPGEAFF. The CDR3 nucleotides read TGTGCCAGCAGTTACCGAGGTCCGGGGGAAGCTTTCTTT.

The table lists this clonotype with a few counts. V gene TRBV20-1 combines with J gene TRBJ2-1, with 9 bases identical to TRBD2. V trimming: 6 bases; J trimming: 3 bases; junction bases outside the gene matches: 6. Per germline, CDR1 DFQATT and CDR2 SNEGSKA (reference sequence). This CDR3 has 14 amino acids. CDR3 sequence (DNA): TGCAGTGCCAAGAGTAGCGGGAGCTACAATGAGCAGTTCTTC. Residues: CSAKSSGSYNEQFF.

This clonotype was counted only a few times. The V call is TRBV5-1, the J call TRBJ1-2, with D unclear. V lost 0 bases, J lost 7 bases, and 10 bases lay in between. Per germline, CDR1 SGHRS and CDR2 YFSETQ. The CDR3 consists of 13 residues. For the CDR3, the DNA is TGCGCCAGCAGCTTGGCGGAGGAAAGTGGCTACACCTTC. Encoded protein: CASSLAEESGYTF.

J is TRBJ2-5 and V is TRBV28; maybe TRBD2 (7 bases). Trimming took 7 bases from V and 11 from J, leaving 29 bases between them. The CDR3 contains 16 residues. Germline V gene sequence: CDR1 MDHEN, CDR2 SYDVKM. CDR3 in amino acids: CASKAERGAGYNEQYF. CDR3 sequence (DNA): TGTGCCAGCAAGGCGGAACGGGGGGCGGGGTACAATGAGCAGTACTTC.

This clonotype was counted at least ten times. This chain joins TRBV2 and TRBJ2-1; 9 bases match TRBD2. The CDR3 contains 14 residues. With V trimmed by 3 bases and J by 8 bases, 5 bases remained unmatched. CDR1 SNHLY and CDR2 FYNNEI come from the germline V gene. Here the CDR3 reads CASSDPSGVDEQFF. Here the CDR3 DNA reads TGTGCCAGCAGTGATCCTAGCGGGGTCGATGAGCAGTTCTTC.

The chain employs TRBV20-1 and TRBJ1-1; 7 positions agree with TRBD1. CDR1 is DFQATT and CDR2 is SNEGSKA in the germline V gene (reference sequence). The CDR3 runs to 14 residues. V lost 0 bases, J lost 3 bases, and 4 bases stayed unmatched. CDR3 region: CSARDPGTDTEAFF. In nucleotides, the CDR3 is TGCAGTGCTAGAGATCCAGGGACAGACACTGAAGCTTTCTTT.

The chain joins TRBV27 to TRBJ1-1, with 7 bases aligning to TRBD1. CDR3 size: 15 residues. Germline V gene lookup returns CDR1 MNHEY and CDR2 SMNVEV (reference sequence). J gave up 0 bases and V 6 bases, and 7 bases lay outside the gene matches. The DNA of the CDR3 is TGTGCCAGCAGGCGGGGACAGAGGCTGAACACTGAAGCTTTCTTT. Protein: CASRRGQRLNTEAFF.

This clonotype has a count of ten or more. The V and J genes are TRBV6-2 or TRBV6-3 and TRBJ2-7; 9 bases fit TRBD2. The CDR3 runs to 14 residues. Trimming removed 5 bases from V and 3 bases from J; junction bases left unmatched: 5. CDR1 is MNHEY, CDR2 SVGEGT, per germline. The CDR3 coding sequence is TGTGCCAGCAGTATTAGCGGGAGCTTCTACGAGCAGTACTTC. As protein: CASSISGSFYEQYF.

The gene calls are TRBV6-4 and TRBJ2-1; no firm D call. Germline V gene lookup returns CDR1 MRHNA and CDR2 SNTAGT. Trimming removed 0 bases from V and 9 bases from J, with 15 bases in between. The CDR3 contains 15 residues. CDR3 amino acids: CASSDSNRAPCEQFF. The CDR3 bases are TGTGCCAGCAGTGACTCGAATAGGGCGCCCTGTGAGCAGTTCTTC.

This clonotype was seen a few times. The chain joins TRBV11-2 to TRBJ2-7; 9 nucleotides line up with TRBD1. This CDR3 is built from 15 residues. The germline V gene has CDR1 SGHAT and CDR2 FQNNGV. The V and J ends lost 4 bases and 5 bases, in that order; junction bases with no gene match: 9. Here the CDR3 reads CASSSQQGAQDEQYF. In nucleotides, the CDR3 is TGTGCCAGCAGCTCCCAACAGGGGGCTCAGGACGAGCAGTACTTC.